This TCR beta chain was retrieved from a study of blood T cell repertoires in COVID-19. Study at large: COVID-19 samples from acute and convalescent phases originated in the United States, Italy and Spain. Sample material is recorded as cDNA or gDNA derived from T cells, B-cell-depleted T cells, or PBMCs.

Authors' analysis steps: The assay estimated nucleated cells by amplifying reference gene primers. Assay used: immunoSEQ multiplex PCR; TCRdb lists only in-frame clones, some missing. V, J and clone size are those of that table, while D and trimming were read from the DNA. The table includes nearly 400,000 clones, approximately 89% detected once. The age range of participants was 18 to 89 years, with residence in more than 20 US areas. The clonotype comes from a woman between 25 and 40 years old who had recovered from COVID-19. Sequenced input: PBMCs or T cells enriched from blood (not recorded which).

CDR3: CASSLRQRTVTFF. Written as DNA, the CDR3 is TGTGCCAGCAGTTTAAGGCAACGAACAGTCACTTTCTTT. V is TRBV12-3 or TRBV12-4 and J is TRBJ1-1, with D unclear. The CDR3 sequence is 13 residues long. With 2 bases removed from V and 12 bases from J, the gap between germline ends came to 16 bases.